This T cell receptor beta chain derives from a study of neurological immune-mediated disorders. There are many counts of this clonotype. MiXCR, run by TCRdb on the 5' RACE reads, gives a single entry per CDR3 protein. The table lists approximately 59,000 distinct CDR3 sequences, about 5% of them singletons. Sequenced: PBMCs. The TCR was taken from a human donor with multiple sclerosis. The donor label of this sample is uncertain.

The CDR3 loop is CASSLVSRAGELFF. CDR3 in DNA: TGCGCCAGCAGCTTGGTATCCCGCGCCGGGGAGCTGTTTTTT. The chain has TRBV5-1 and TRBJ2-2; no firm D call. With 0 bases removed from V and 6 bases from J, the gap between germline ends came to 9 bases. The CDR3 contains 14 residues. CDR1 and CDR2 (germline): SGHRS, YFSETQ.